Below, 29 T cell receptor beta chains from the same sample are listed, as sequenced in a study of T cells in Graves' hyperthyroidism and ophthalmopathy. From RNA transcripts, TCR beta CDR3 regions were amplified. The TCR CDR3 first-round RT-PCR relied on the HTBI primer set. TCRdb re-derived calls from the multiplex PCR reads in MiXCR, one entry per CDR3 protein. This table has 250,000 to 350,000 distinct CDR3 sequences, about 15% appearing once. Sequencing was carried out using blood. The receptors stem from a man aged 25 to 40 with Graves' hyperthyroidism.

This clonotype came up a few times. The CDR3 loop reads CASSFVAGANEQFF. In DNA form, the CDR3 reads TGTGCCAGCAGTTTTGTAGCGGGGGCGAATGAGCAGTTCTTC. The V gene is TRBV12-3 or TRBV12-4, the J gene TRBJ2-1, with 9 bases fitting TRBD2. The CDR3 runs to 14 residues. The V and J ends lost 3 bases and 7 bases, in that order; junction bases with no gene match: 4.

Points on this clonotype: Given a much more abundant clone one base away, this may be a read error. The rearrangement uses TRBV7-8 and TRBJ2-7, with a weak D call TRBD1 (6 bases). This CDR3 has 13 residues. CDR1 SGHVS and CDR2 FQNEAQ come from the germline V gene. CDR3 sequence reads: CAGSLAIRGEQYF. Here the CDR3 DNA reads TGTGCCGGCAGCTTAGCGATCAGGGGCGAGCAGTACTTC.

The chain couples TRBV27 to TRBJ2-5, with D perhaps matching TRBD2 (6 bases). The CDR3 spans 14 residues. V was cut by 4 bases and J by 5 bases, with 14 bases left in between. Germline V gene data show CDR1 as MNHEY and CDR2 as SMNVEV (reference sequence). CDR3 sequence: CASSSTSGLETQYF. DNA of the CDR3: TGTGCCAGCAGTTCGACTAGTGGGCTGGAGACCCAGTACTTC.

The chain is built from TRBV28 and TRBJ1-1; D unclear. V shed 7 bases and J shed 5 bases, with 20 bases lying between them. Germline CDR1 and CDR2: MDHEN and SYDVKM. This CDR3 is built from 15 residues. In nucleotides, the CDR3 is TGTGCCAGCACTTTTCCTTTGGGTGGGCGAACTGAAGCTTTCTTT. It codes for CASTFPLGGRTEAFF.

The V and J genes are TRBV19 and TRBJ1-3; no clear D. Germline CDR1 and CDR2: LNHDA and SQIVND (reference sequence). CDR3 length: 16 residues. The V and J ends lost 6 bases and 0 bases respectively, with 15 bases between them. The DNA for the CDR3 is TGTGCCAGTAGCCGAACTCGACTACTCTCTGGAAACACCATATATTTT. As protein: CASSRTRLLSGNTIYF.

This clonotype has just a few counts. At one end, the junction sequence differs from germline, possibly due to a read error. V is TRBV7-2 and J is TRBJ1-2, with D possibly matching TRBD1 (6 bases). The length of the CDR3 is 13 residues. CDR1 and CDR2 from the germline V gene are SGHTA and FQGNSA. The CDR3 loop is CASSLERGQGCTF. The CDR3 nucleotides read TGTGCCAGCAGCTTAGAACGGGGGCAGGGCTGCACCTTC.

This sequence joins TRBV4-1 and TRBJ2-7; possibly TRBD2 for D (5 bases). This CDR3 spans 14 amino acids. CDR1 is MGHRA and CDR2 is YSYEKL in the germline V gene. V was clipped by 0 bases and J by 4 bases, with 10 bases between them. CDR3 nucleotide sequence: TGCGCCAGCAGCCAAGATGCCCGGGGATACGAGCAGTACTTC. Protein sequence: CASSQDARGYEQYF.

As for this clonotype: A much larger clone lies a single base off, so this may be a read error. This chain connects TRBV5-1 to TRBJ2-4, with D maybe TRBD1 (6 bases). CDR1 and CDR2 from the germline V gene are SGHRS and YFSETQ. The CDR3 contains 15 residues. CDR3 protein: CASSLDLGAKNMQYF. The CDR3 DNA is TGCGCCAGCAGCTTGGATTTGGGGGCCAAAAACATGCAGTACTTC.

Ten or more counts support this clonotype. The genes are TRBV6-5 and TRBJ2-3, with D possibly matching TRBD2 (6 bases). CDR1 is MNHEY and CDR2 is SVGAGI in the germline V gene. CDR3 length: 16 residues. The ends were cut back, 0 bases at V and 0 bases at J, with 10 bases in the middle. In DNA, the CDR3 is TGTGCCAGCAGTTACTCGGAGGGAAGAAGCACAGATACGCAGTATTTT. Translated: CASSYSEGRSTDTQYF.

The chain combines TRBV6-5 with TRBJ1-5; no clear D. Between the trimmed V and J ends, which lost 4 bases and 7 bases, there was a span of 23 bases. Germline V gene sequence: CDR1 MNHEY, CDR2 SVGAGI. This CDR3 is built from 17 residues. CDR3 sequence (DNA): TGTGCCAGCAGTTCTAAATTGAACAGCCTCTGGGTCCAGCCCCAGCATTTT. This encodes CASSSKLNSLWVQPQHF.

To note about this clonotype: Possible read error: a much larger clone is one base away. V and J are TRBV20-1 and TRBJ2-3; D is uncertain. The CDR3 has 13 amino acids. Germline V lookup: CDR1 DFQATT, CDR2 SNEGSKA (reference sequence). The CDR3 DNA reads as TGCAGTGCTAGAGATACACGCACAGATAGGCAGTATTTT. This translates into CSARDTRTDRQYF.

The V gene is TRBV20-1, the J gene TRBJ1-1; 7 bases align to TRBD1. The V segment lost 5 bases and the J segment 1 base; nucleotides outside the gene matches: 7. The CDR3 loop spans 14 amino acids. Germline V gives CDR1 DFQATT, CDR2 SNEGSKA (reference sequence). This chain's CDR3 is CSASQGITNTEAFF. The CDR3 DNA sequence: TGCAGTGCTTCACAGGGGATCACGAACACTGAAGCTTTCTTT.

This clonotype was seen repeatedly, ten times or more. The genes are TRBV20-1 and TRBJ2-1; 9 nucleotides align to TRBD2. The CDR3 contains 15 residues. With 0 bases clipped from V and 3 bases from J, the junction kept 3 bases outside the gene matches. The germline gives CDR1 DFQATT, CDR2 SNEGSKA (reference sequence). Here the CDR3 reads CSARDISGSYNEQFF. The CDR3 DNA reads TGCAGTGCTAGAGATATTAGCGGGAGCTACAATGAGCAGTTCTTC.

This clonotype was seen ten or more times. This chain links TRBV30 with TRBJ2-7; D is unclear. Trimming shortened V by 0 bases and J by 3 bases, and 9 bases separated the two germline ends. The CDR3 runs 13 residues. Germline-derived CDR1 and CDR2 are GTSNPN and SVGIG (reference sequence). The CDR3 nucleotides read TGTGCCTGGAGTGTAGAGGAATACTACGAGCAGTACTTC. Encoded protein: CAWSVEEYYEQYF.

This clonotype has at least ten counts. The V and J genes are TRBV3-1 and TRBJ2-7; D gene unclear. V was shortened by 0 bases and J by 4 bases, with 10 bases between the two germline ends. The CDR3 spans 14 residues. Looked up from germline, CDR1 is LGHDT and CDR2 is YNNKEL (reference sequence). Here the CDR3 reads CASSQDFGNYEQYF. The CDR3, as DNA: TGTGCCAGCAGCCAAGATTTTGGGAATTACGAGCAGTACTTC.

The chain recombines TRBV5-1 with TRBJ1-5; the D gene is possibly TRBD1 (5 bases). The CDR3 is 13 residues long. Germline V gene data show CDR1 as SGHRS and CDR2 as YFSETQ. Trimming pared 4 bases from V and 3 bases from J, leaving 8 bases between. The CDR3: CASSPTVNQPQHF. The CDR3 DNA is TGCGCCAGCAGCCCGACAGTCAATCAGCCCCAGCATTTT.

In this sample, this clonotype turned up many times. The V and J genes are TRBV2 and TRBJ2-1; weak D call: TRBD2 (6 bases). The germline CDR1 and CDR2 sequences are SNHLY and FYNNEI. The CDR3 spans 13 residues. V shed 4 bases and J shed 4 bases, with 8 bases lying between them. The CDR3 sequence is CASSGGLYNEQFF. The CDR3 coding sequence is TGTGCCAGCAGTGGGGGACTTTACAATGAGCAGTTCTTC.

This clonotype was recorded many times. The chain links TRBV7-8 to TRBJ1-1; D is undetermined. From germline, CDR1 is SGHVS and CDR2 FQNEAQ. This CDR3 is built from 15 residues. Trimming removed 6 bases from V and 7 bases from J, with 21 bases in between. Written as DNA, the CDR3 is TGTGCCAGCAGTCATAGTGGCGTCAGCCTCTATGAAGCTTTCTTT. Protein product: CASSHSGVSLYEAFF.

This clonotype was detected many times. The chain uses TRBV29-1 and TRBJ2-7; D uncertain. The V end lost 1 base, the J end lost 1 base, and 8 bases lay between the germline ends. The CDR3 is 13 residues long. CDR1 and CDR2 from the germline V gene are SQVTM and ANQGSEA. CDR3 coding DNA: TGCAGCGTTGAAGGGGATCTATCCTACGAGCAGTACTTC. Protein: CSVEGDLSYEQYF.

This clonotype was observed many times. The genes are TRBV7-8 and TRBJ2-7; D is possibly TRBD1 (5 bases). V was pared by 5 bases and J by 0 bases, with 11 bases between. Looked up from germline, CDR1 is SGHVS and CDR2 is FQNEAQ. The CDR3 is made up of 14 amino acids. The CDR3 loop is CASSLTGASYEQYF. The DNA for the CDR3 is TGTGCCAGCAGCCTTACAGGTGCCTCCTACGAGCAGTACTTC.

This clonotype has a count of ten or more. J is TRBJ2-5 and V is TRBV2; 10 bases map to TRBD1. V lost 6 bases and J lost 1; bases outside the gene matches: 2. Germline V gene lookup returns CDR1 SNHLY and CDR2 FYNNEI. This CDR3 spans 14 amino acids. The CDR3 spells CASRDRGTQETQYF. The CDR3 region has the DNA TGTGCCAGCAGGGACAGGGGGACCCAAGAGACCCAGTACTTC.

This clonotype was counted a few times. The chain recombines TRBV29-1 with TRBJ1-1; no definite D call. Trimming left V 6 bases short and J 1 base short, with 6 bases between. Per germline, CDR1 SQVTM and CDR2 ANQGSEA. The CDR3 covers 11 residues. In DNA, the CDR3 is TGCAGCGTACGCAAGAACACTGAAGCTTTCTTT. It specifies CSVRKNTEAFF.

The V gene is TRBV7-9, the J gene TRBJ2-1, with D unclear. The CDR3 length is 13 residues. V lost 7 bases, J lost 8 bases, and 15 bases lay in between. Germline CDR1 and CDR2: SEHNR and FQNEAQ (reference sequence). DNA of the CDR3: TGTGCCAGCACCCCTCGGTCAGGCCATGAGCAGTTCTTC. Its translation is CASTPRSGHEQFF.

This clonotype was detected ten times or more. V gene TRBV12-3 or TRBV12-4 combines with J gene TRBJ2-1; weak D call: TRBD2 (6 bases). The CDR3 has 14 amino acids. V gave up 6 bases and J gave up 7 bases, with 16 bases separating them. CDR3 in DNA: TGTGCCAGCAGGCCGGGACTTACCCCGAATGAGCAGTTCTTC. As protein: CASRPGLTPNEQFF.

This chain joins TRBV20-1 and TRBJ2-2; no clear D gene. V lost 3 bases and J lost 5, with 4 bases in between. The CDR3 is 11 amino acids. Germline assignment: CDR1 DFQATT and CDR2 SNEGSKA (reference sequence). CDR3 in DNA: TGCAGTGCTAGGCGGACCGGGGAGCTGTTTTTT. This translates into CSARRTGELFF.

This clonotype showed up just once. Since a much larger clone is just one base distant, this may be a read error. This chain's CDR3 is CAWSRSSGDQFF. The DNA of the CDR3 is TGTGCCTGGAGTAGGTCTAGCGGCGACCAGTTCTTC. The chain links TRBV30 to TRBJ2-1; TRBD2 matches at 7 bases. J lost 13 bases, V lost 2 bases, and 8 bases had no gene match. This CDR3 has 12 amino acids. Looked up from germline, CDR1 is GTSNPN and CDR2 is SVGIG (reference sequence).

Many counts were recorded for this clonotype. This chain links TRBV5-1 with TRBJ2-1; unclear D gene. The germline V and J ends were trimmed by 4 bases and 4 bases, with 12 bases remaining between them. CDR3 size: 14 residues. Germline V gene sequence: CDR1 SGHRS, CDR2 YFSETQ. The DNA of the CDR3 is TGCGCCAGCAGCAAAGATCAACCGTACAATGAGCAGTTCTTC. It codes for CASSKDQPYNEQFF. The full variable domain, with the rest looked up from reference TRBV5-1 and TRBJ2-1, is KAGVTQTPRYLIKTRGQQVTLSCSPISGHRSVSWYQQTPGQGLQFLFEYFSETQRNKGNFPGRFSGRQFSNSRSEMNVSTLELGDSALYLCASSKDQPYNEQFFGPGTRLTVL.

The chain joins TRBV12-3 or TRBV12-4 to TRBJ1-2; no reliable D call. The CDR3 length is 13 residues. The ends were cut back, 2 bases at V and 8 bases at J, with 12 bases in the middle. The CDR3 protein is CASSLTRIGGYTF. The CDR3 coding sequence is TGTGCCAGCAGTTTAACGCGGATCGGCGGCTACACCTTC.

The sample holds many counts of this clonotype. The chain carries TRBV3-1 and TRBJ2-7, with D possibly matching TRBD1 (5 bases). This CDR3 spans 14 amino acids. V lost 4 bases, J lost 1 base, and 11 bases lay in between. Looked up from germline, CDR1 is LGHDT and CDR2 is YNNKEL (reference sequence). The CDR3 region is CASSLTQGSYEQYF. The CDR3 DNA sequence: TGTGCCAGCAGCCTAACCCAGGGATCCTACGAGCAGTACTTC.